This T cell receptor (beta chain) was found in a study of OX40 agonist ivuxolimab in advanced cancers. At the level of the study: An agonistic human IgG2 monoclonal antibody against OX40 (CD134) was given. Dose-escalation patients suffered from hepatocellular carcinoma, melanoma, renal cell or head and neck cancer.

Sequencing used immunoSEQ multiplex PCR; TCRdb keeps in-frame clones, though not all of them. The sample lists 70,000 to 85,000 clones, about 88% occurring once. V was cut by 2 bases and J by 6 bases, with 19 bases left in between. The CDR3 is 15 amino acids. Looked up from germline, CDR1 is GTSNPN and CDR2 is SVGIG (reference sequence). V is TRBV30 and J is TRBJ1-2; a weak D match, TRBD1 (6 bases). Sequenced material: CD4+ or CD8+ T cells sorted from blood, taken in a trial of the OX40 agonist ivuxolimab. This sequence was found in an adult with an advanced solid tumor such as melanoma, head and neck, liver or kidney cancer. The CDR3 reads CAWSLWTSGVDGYTF. DNA of the CDR3: TGTGCCTGGAGTCTCTGGACTTCAGGGGTGGATGGCTACACCTTC.